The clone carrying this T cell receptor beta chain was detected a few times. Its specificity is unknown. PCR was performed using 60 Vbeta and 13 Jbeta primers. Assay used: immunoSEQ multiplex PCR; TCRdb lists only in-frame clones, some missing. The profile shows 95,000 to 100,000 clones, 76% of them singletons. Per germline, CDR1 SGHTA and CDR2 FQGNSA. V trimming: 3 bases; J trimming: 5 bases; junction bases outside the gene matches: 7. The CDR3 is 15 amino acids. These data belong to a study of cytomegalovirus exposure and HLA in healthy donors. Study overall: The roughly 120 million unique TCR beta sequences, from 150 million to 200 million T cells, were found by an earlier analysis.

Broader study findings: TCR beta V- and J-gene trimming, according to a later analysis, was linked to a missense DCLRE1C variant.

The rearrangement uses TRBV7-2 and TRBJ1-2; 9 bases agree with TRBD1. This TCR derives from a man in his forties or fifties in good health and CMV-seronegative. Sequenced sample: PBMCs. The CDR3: CASSLDRGPLYGYTF. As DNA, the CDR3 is TGTGCCAGCAGCTTGGACAGGGGACCTTTGTATGGCTACACCTTC.